The sequence of this T cell receptor beta chain was determined in a study of blood T cell repertoires in COVID-19. Study-level background: Donors in the United States, Italy and Spain gave samples during acute or convalescent COVID-19.

TCRdb keeps only in-frame clones here, not all; method: immunoSEQ multiplex PCR. Of a few hundred thousand clones in the sample, nearly 90% were seen once. The germline gives CDR1 SGHDN, CDR2 FVKESK. Trimming removed 1 base from V and 0 bases from J, with 7 bases in between. The length of the CDR3 is 15 residues. Enrollees, about 18 to 95 years old, lived in about two dozen US areas. Recovered status applied to Cohort 3 donors who had two consecutive negative PCRs. It also applied to those with clearance or with symptom resolution. The chain joins TRBV14 to TRBJ2-1; D is possibly TRBD1 (5 bases). The specimen sequenced was PBMCs or T cells enriched from blood (not recorded which). The TCR was taken from a woman aged 25 to 39 who had recovered from COVID-19. CDR3 sequence reads: CASSQVQGSYNEQFF. The CDR3 DNA follows: TGTGCCAGCAGCCAAGTTCAGGGCTCCTACAATGAGCAGTTCTTC.